A single sample gave rise to the 27 T cell receptor beta chains below, sequenced in a study of T cells in women clearing cervical HPV infection. Assay: immunoSEQ multiplex PCR; the TCRdb copy retains only in-frame clones and omits some. This repertoire includes around 48,000 clones. The sample consisted of blood buffy coat. These receptors originate from a woman between 18 and 70 years old with a cervical HPV16 infection that either progressed to CIN3+ or cleared (not recorded which).

As concerns this clone: The read comes to an end 3 residues before the CDR3 does, leaving the germline J gene to fill in the end. The gene calls are TRBV10-3 and TRBJ2-2; unclear D gene. Trimming pared 0 bases from V and 6 bases from J, leaving 11 bases between. Germline assignment: CDR1 ENHRY and CDR2 SYGVKD. The CDR3 length is 15 residues. The CDR3 spells CAISESLVVAGELFF. Incomplete CDR3 DNA: TGTGCCATCAGTGAGTCTCTAGTGGTGGCCGGGGAG.

Note on this clone: Read coverage stops 3 residues before the CDR3 terminus; the germline J gene supplies the remainder. The genes are TRBV7-9 and TRBJ1-5; D is undetermined. Germline-derived CDR1 and CDR2 are SEHNR and FQNEAQ (reference sequence). Between the trimmed V and J ends, which lost 5 bases and 4 bases, there was a span of 9 bases. The CDR3 length is 13 residues. The part of the CDR3 DNA that was read is TGTGCCAGCAGCCGGCAGGCAAATCAGCCC. Protein sequence: CASSRQANQP. The entire CDR3 sequence reads CASSRQANQPQHF.

Worth noting for this clone: The read comes to an end 3 residues before the CDR3 does, leaving the germline J gene to fill in the end. This chain joins TRBV18 and TRBJ2-3; D is perhaps TRBD2 (6 bases). CDR3 length: 13 amino acids. Trimming left V 3 bases short and J 6 bases short, with 10 bases between. The V gene's germline CDR1 is KGHSH and CDR2 LQKENI. The covered CDR3 bases are TGTGCCAGCTCACCGGGACTTGGCGATACG. It translates to CASSPGLGDT. The whole CDR3 is CASSPGLGDTQYF.

In the case of this clone: The read halts 3 residues ahead of the CDR3 end, with the missing end drawn from the germline J gene. The rearrangement links TRBV5-1 to TRBJ1-4; D is ambiguous. The CDR3 is 14 residues long. Germline CDR1 is SGHRS and CDR2 is YFSETQ. V lost 2 bases and J lost 4, with 9 bases in between. The CDR3 spells CASSLGLINEKLFF. Partial CDR3 DNA: TGCGCCAGCAGCTTAGGACTGATTAATGAAAAA.

A remark on this clone: The read falls 3 residues short of the CDR3 end, and the missing part is taken from the germline J gene. The chain carries TRBV20-1 and TRBJ1-2; D is possibly TRBD1 (6 bases). In germline, CDR1 is DFQATT, CDR2 SNEGSKA (reference sequence). V was cut by 1 base and J by 3 bases, with 9 bases left in between. This CDR3 comprises 13 residues. The CDR3 region is CSARATGDYGYTF. Incomplete CDR3 DNA: TGCAGTGCTAGAGCGACAGGAGACTATGGC.

Notes on this clone: The read finishes 3 residues shy of the CDR3 end, and the germline J gene is used to complete it. The chain joins TRBV20-1 to TRBJ1-1; TRBD1 agrees at 9 bases. Germline CDR1 reads DFQATT; CDR2 reads SNEGSKA (reference sequence). The CDR3 totals 14 residues. CDR3 DNA, as far as it was read: TGCAGTGCTCCCCCGGGACAGGGCATCCATAGA. Protein product: CSAPPGQGIHR. The CDR3 in its entirety is CSAPPGQGIHRAFF.

To note about this clone: The read stops 3 residues short of the end of the CDR3; the missing end is completed from the germline J gene. V gene TRBV5-4 combines with J gene TRBJ2-2, with 8 bases lining up with TRBD1. The germline gives CDR1 SGHNT, CDR2 YYREEE (reference sequence). Trimming took 2 bases from V and 4 from J; bases not matched to a gene: 1. CDR3 size: 14 residues. CDR3: CASSLTGGTGELFF. The CDR3 bases that were read are TGTGCCAGCAGCTTAACAGGGGGCACCGGGGAG.

CDR3 loop: CSATAAGFGYTF. The part of the CDR3 DNA that was read is TGCAGTGCTACTGCGGCGGGTTTTGGC. The rearrangement links TRBV20-1 to TRBJ1-2, with D hard to call. The read ends 3 residues shy of where the CDR3 ends; the end is completed using the germline J gene. The germline V gene encodes CDR1 DFQATT and CDR2 SNEGSKA (reference sequence). V shed 4 bases and J shed 7 bases, with 13 bases lying between them. CDR3 length: 12 amino acids.

A note on this clone: The observed sequence ends 3 residues before the CDR3 terminus, with the missing tail filled in from the germline J gene. The chain couples TRBV6-2 or TRBV6-3 to TRBJ2-5; unclear D gene. The CDR3 covers 11 residues. V was trimmed by 7 bases and J by 2 bases, leaving 5 bases between them. Germline V CDR1 and CDR2: MNHEY, SVGEGT. The CDR3 DNA, read in part, is TGTGCCAGCACCCATCAAGAGACC. Protein product: CASTHQET. The full CDR3 protein reads CASTHQETQYF.

Points on this clone: The read ends 3 residues shy of where the CDR3 ends; the end is completed using the germline J gene. The rearrangement links TRBV19 to TRBJ2-1, with D perhaps matching TRBD1 (7 bases). Germline assignment: CDR1 LNHDA and CDR2 SQIVND (reference sequence). V was clipped by 5 bases and J by 2 bases, with 16 bases between them. This CDR3 is 16 amino acids long. CDR3 DNA (partial): TGTGCCAGTAGTCCTACGACAGGGACTGCCTACAATGAG. Encoded protein: CASSPTTGTAYNE. The whole CDR3 sequence reads CASSPTTGTAYNEQFF.

As for this clone: The read halts 3 residues ahead of the CDR3 end, with the missing end drawn from the germline J gene. V usage is TRBV7-2 and J usage is TRBJ2-5; 9 bases map to TRBD2. J gave up 0 bases and V 7 bases, and 3 bases lay outside the gene matches. CDR1 and CDR2 (germline): SGHTA, FQGNSA. This CDR3 has 14 amino acids. The CDR3 region is CASTSGTYQETQYF. CDR3 DNA (partial): TGTGCCAGCACTAGCGGGACGTACCAAGAGACC.

To note about this clone: The missing CDR3 end, 3 residues past where the read stops, is filled in from the germline J gene. The rearrangement uses TRBV5-1 and TRBJ2-7; tentatively, D is TRBD2 (6 bases). The germline V gene has CDR1 SGHRS and CDR2 YFSETQ. The CDR3 extends over 14 amino acids. Between the trimmed V and J ends, which lost 2 bases and 6 bases, there was a span of 15 bases. The CDR3 region is CASSFNSERVEQYF. The sequenced CDR3 bases are TGCGCCAGCAGCTTCAATTCGGAGCGGGTCGAG.

On this clone: The DNA ends 3 residues before the CDR3 does, and the rest of the CDR3 is filled in from the germline J gene. The chain couples TRBV18 to TRBJ2-1; 9 bases align to TRBD1. Per the germline V gene, CDR1 is KGHSH and CDR2 is LQKENI. The CDR3 spans 16 residues. V lost 3 bases and J lost 5; bases outside the gene matches: 8. CDR3 DNA, as far as it was read: TGTGCCAGCTCACCGGGGGGACAGGGCCTACACAATGAG. Translated: CASSPGGQGLHNE. The whole CDR3 region reads CASSPGGQGLHNEQFF.

About this clone itself: Read coverage stops 3 residues before the CDR3 terminus; the germline J gene supplies the remainder. J is TRBJ2-3 and V is TRBV5-6; TRBD1 matches at 8 bases. Germline trimming cut 0 bases from V and 2 bases from J; bases unmatched to any gene: 2. The germline CDR1 and CDR2 sequences are SGHDT and YYEEEE. This CDR3 is 15 amino acids long. Here the CDR3 reads CASSLEGQVTDTQYF. The covered CDR3 bases are TGTGCCAGCAGCTTGGAGGGACAGGTCACAGATACG.

As concerns this clone: The read ends 3 residues shy of where the CDR3 ends; the end is completed using the germline J gene. The chain couples TRBV7-9 to TRBJ2-5; D not resolved. This CDR3 is built from 14 residues. CDR1 and CDR2 (germline): SEHNR, FQNEAQ (reference sequence). Trimming removed 1 base at V and 2 bases at J, with 8 bases between. The CDR3 DNA, read in part, is TGTGCCAGCAGCTTAGAAGGCGGACAAGAGACC. Protein product: CASSLEGGQET. The CDR3 reads in full as CASSLEGGQETQYF.

In the case of this clone: The sequenced fragment ends 3 residues before the CDR3 boundary, so the rest is inferred from the germline J gene. The J gene is TRBJ1-2, the V gene TRBV5-1, with 7 bases that match TRBD1. Unmatched junction bases numbered 9, after V lost 0 bases and J lost 4 bases. Germline V CDR1 and CDR2: SGHRS, YFSETQ. The CDR3 contains 16 residues. The CDR3 sequence: CASSLDPTGLSYGYTF. Incomplete CDR3 DNA: TGCGCCAGCAGCTTGGACCCGACAGGGCTCTCCTATGGC.

On this clone itself: The missing CDR3 end, 3 residues past where the read stops, is filled in from the germline J gene. The chain couples TRBV7-9 to TRBJ2-5, with no clear D. CDR1 and CDR2 from the germline V gene are SEHNR and FQNEAQ (reference sequence). The CDR3 totals 13 residues. V dropped 8 bases and J dropped 1 base, with 11 bases sitting between them. The CDR3: CASLLNFQETQYF. CDR3 DNA (partial): TGTGCCAGCCTGCTCAACTTCCAAGAGACC.

About this clone: Read sequence stops 3 residues before the CDR3 end, and the germline J gene provides the missing end. The chain links TRBV7-3 to TRBJ2-7, with TRBD1 matching 9 bases. The CDR3 spans 18 residues. CDR1 SGHTA and CDR2 FQGTGA come from the germline V gene. The V gene end was trimmed by 10 bases and the J gene end by 2 bases; junction bases not matched to a gene: 21. The CDR3 protein is CAKPRQGQGPPRTYEQYF. The DNA read from the CDR3 is TGTGCCAAACCTCGTCAGGGACAGGGACCACCACGAACCTACGAG.

Regarding this clone: Read sequence stops 3 residues before the CDR3 end, and the germline J gene provides the missing end. The gene calls are TRBV5-1 and TRBJ2-2; 13 bases fit TRBD2. CDR1 is SGHRS, CDR2 YFSETQ, per germline. The CDR3 runs to 19 residues. Trimming removed 4 bases from V and 2 bases from J; junction bases left unmatched: 11. CDR3 bases read: TGCGCCAGCAGCCTAACGGGACTAGCGGGATCGAAAAACACCGGGGAG. Translation gives CASSLTGLAGSKNTGE. The whole CDR3 sequence reads CASSLTGLAGSKNTGELFF. Looking up the rest from reference TRBV5-1 and TRBJ2-2 gives the full variable domain: KAGVTQTPRYLIKTRGQQVTLSCSPISGHRSVSWYQQTPGQGLQFLFEYFSETQRNKGNFPGRFSGRQFSNSRSEMNVSTLELGDSALYLCASSLTGLAGSKNTGELFFGEGSRLTVL.

As concerns this clone: The sequence runs out 3 residues before the end of the CDR3; the remainder is reconstructed from the germline J gene. V is TRBV7-9 and J is TRBJ2-7; D is undetermined. V lost 3 bases, J lost 6 bases, and 12 bases lay in between. The CDR3 runs 13 residues. Germline V CDR1 and CDR2: SEHNR, FQNEAQ (reference sequence). CDR3 protein: CASSLVSIGEQYF. Partial CDR3 DNA: TGTGCCAGCAGCTTGGTCTCGATCGGCGAG.

As regards this clone: The CDR3 end falls 3 residues outside the read, so it is completed with the germline J gene. The chain combines TRBV5-1 with TRBJ2-5; the D gene is possibly TRBD1 (5 bases). The CDR3 spans 16 residues. Trimming shortened V by 0 bases and J by 6 bases, and 18 bases separated the two germline ends. Germline CDR1 reads SGHRS; CDR2 reads YFSETQ. The CDR3 bases that were read are TGCGCCAGCAGCTTGGACCTTAAGGACATCGGCCAGACC. Its translation is CASSLDLKDIGQT. The whole CDR3 sequence is CASSLDLKDIGQTQYF.

The sequenced part of the CDR3 DNA is TGCAGTGCGCCAGACAGGGGGCGCTTGGGCGCTGAA. It translates to CSAPDRGRLGAE. The CDR3, in full, reads CSAPDRGRLGAEAFF. The J gene is TRBJ1-1, the V gene TRBV20-1; 10 bases are shared with TRBD1. The read terminates 3 residues ahead of where the CDR3 ends, so the germline J gene completes it. The CDR3 is 15 residues long. The trim removed 6 bases at V and 6 bases at J, leaving 13 bases unmatched. Germline CDR1 reads DFQATT; CDR2 reads SNEGSKA (reference sequence).

In regard to this clone: Coverage ceases 3 residues before the CDR3 finishes, and the germline J gene fills in the end. The chain couples TRBV2 to TRBJ1-2, with D perhaps TRBD1 (6 bases). Trimming shortened V by 6 bases and J by 0 bases, and 11 bases separated the two germline ends. The CDR3 contains 14 residues. From germline, CDR1 is SNHLY and CDR2 FYNNEI. The sequenced part of the CDR3 DNA is TGTGCCAGCAGAGGGGGGGGACCTAACTATGGC. Protein product: CASRGGGPNYG. The whole CDR3 protein is CASRGGGPNYGYTF.

Note on this clone: The observed sequence ends 3 residues before the CDR3 terminus, with the missing tail filled in from the germline J gene. The rearrangement joins TRBV20-1 to TRBJ2-3; D gene unclear. The CDR3 loop spans 13 amino acids. The germline V gene has CDR1 DFQATT and CDR2 SNEGSKA (reference sequence). The V and J ends lost 0 bases and 0 bases respectively, with 4 bases between them. The CDR3 spells CSARDRSTDTQYF. The covered CDR3 bases are TGCAGTGCTAGAGATCGTAGCACAGATACG.

As for this clone: The CDR3 is cut off 3 residues early in the read; its end comes from the germline J gene. The V and J genes are TRBV5-1 and TRBJ1-4, with 8 bases identical to TRBD1. The CDR3 consists of 15 residues. Germline V gene sequence: CDR1 SGHRS, CDR2 YFSETQ. V lost 0 bases and J lost 7; bases outside the gene matches: 5. The covered CDR3 bases are TGCGCCAGCAGCTTGGATCGGACAGGGTCTGAAAAA. Residues: CASSLDRTGSEK. The full CDR3 is CASSLDRTGSEKLFF.

Turning to this clone: The observed sequence ends 3 residues before the CDR3 terminus, with the missing tail filled in from the germline J gene. The chain links TRBV6-2 or TRBV6-3 to TRBJ1-4; a weak D match, TRBD1 (6 bases). Germline V gene data show CDR1 as MNHEY and CDR2 as SVGEGT. V lost 0 bases and J 7 bases, leaving 15 bases between the germline ends. The CDR3 contains 16 residues. Partial CDR3 DNA: TGTGCCAGCAGTTACTCGACCTGGGGGCCGGCTGAAAAA. Encoded protein: CASSYSTWGPAEK. The CDR3 as a whole reads CASSYSTWGPAEKLFF.

On this clone: The sequenced fragment ends 3 residues before the CDR3 boundary, so the rest is inferred from the germline J gene. The V call is TRBV13, the J call TRBJ2-3; TRBD1 matches at 9 bases. The CDR3 is 15 residues long. Unmatched junction bases numbered 5, after V lost 3 bases and J lost 4 bases. Germline lookup yields CDR1 PRHDT and CDR2 FYEKMQ (reference sequence). Here the CDR3 reads CASSFGQGRADTQYF. CDR3 DNA (partial): TGTGCCAGCAGCTTTGGACAGGGGAGGGCAGATACG. The entire variable domain, with the rest obtained from reference TRBV13 and TRBJ2-3, is as follows: AAGVIQSPRHLIKEKRETATLKCYPIPRHDTVYWYQQGPGQDPQFLISFYEKMQSDKGSIPDRFSAQQFSDYHSELNMSSLELGDSALYFCASSFGQGRADTQYFGPGTRLTVL.